The 27 T cell receptor beta chains presented below share a single source sample, sequenced in a study of cytomegalovirus exposure and HLA in healthy donors. Amplification used 60 Vbeta primers and 13 Jbeta primers. Profiling relied on immunoSEQ multiplex PCR, and the TCRdb table lists in-frame clones only, not all of them. In the table there are 150,000 to 200,000 clones, around 82% of which are singletons. The specimen sequenced was PBMCs. The receptors were sampled from a boy younger than 18 in good health and CMV-seronegative.

The chain couples TRBV6-4 to TRBJ2-1; 7 positions match TRBD2. J was trimmed by 13 bases and V by 4 bases; bases with no gene match: 16. This CDR3 is built from 15 residues. Per the germline V gene, CDR1 is MRHNA and CDR2 is SNTAGT. The CDR3: CASSAEGTSGDDQFF. The CDR3 coding sequence is TGTGCCAGCAGTGCCGAGGGAACCAGCGGGGACGATCAGTTCTTC.

The chain is built from TRBV7-6 and TRBJ1-3; TRBD1 matches 10 bases. CDR1 is SGHVS, CDR2 FNYEAQ, per germline. Losses at the gene ends were 3 bases for V and 8 bases for J; bases not matched to a gene: 4. The CDR3 sequence is 14 residues long. In DNA, the CDR3 is TGTGCCAGCAGCTTGGGGGACAGGGGCCACACCATATATTTT. Translating it yields CASSLGDRGHTIYF.

The chain carries TRBV5-1 and TRBJ2-5; TRBD1 agrees at 9 bases. Germline trimming cut 2 bases from V and 1 base from J; bases unmatched to any gene: 12. Germline CDR1 is SGHRS and CDR2 is YFSETQ. CDR3 length equals 18 residues. Written as DNA, the CDR3 is TGCGCCAGCAGCTTCGGGACAGGGATCTTTAGGTCCCAAGAGACCCAGTACTTC. Protein: CASSFGTGIFRSQETQYF.

The V call is TRBV10-3, the J call TRBJ1-1; tentatively, D is TRBD1 (5 bases). The CDR3 spans 16 residues. Per germline, CDR1 ENHRY and CDR2 SYGVKD. Trimming took 5 bases from V and 1 from J, leaving 17 bases between them. The CDR3 nucleotides are TGTGCCATCAGTCCCGGACAAAACTTCGGGAACACTGAAGCTTTCTTT. This gives the protein CAISPGQNFGNTEAFF.

This sequence joins TRBV10-3 and TRBJ1-5, with D possibly TRBD1 on 5 matching bases. CDR1 is ENHRY and CDR2 is SYGVKD in the germline V gene. Trimming pared 7 bases from V and 2 bases from J, leaving 12 bases between. The CDR3 is 14 residues long. CDR3 bases: TGTGCCATCAACTCCGACAGAGGCAATCAGCCCCAGCATTTT. It codes for CAINSDRGNQPQHF.

The J gene is TRBJ2-3, the V gene TRBV29-1, with a tentative D call TRBD1 (7 bases). The CDR3 spans 16 residues. The ends were cut back, 6 bases at V and 2 bases at J, with 21 bases in the middle. Germline-derived CDR1 and CDR2 are SQVTM and ANQGSEA. The CDR3 sequence: CSVFLPRGRDTDTQYF. DNA of the CDR3: TGCAGCGTCTTCCTACCGAGGGGGCGGGACACAGATACGCAGTATTTT.

The rearrangement links TRBV2 to TRBJ2-3; 8 bases map to TRBD2. V shed 10 bases and J 7 bases; nucleotides not matched to a gene: 10. The CDR3 is 13 residues long. Germline assignment: CDR1 SNHLY and CDR2 FYNNEI. The DNA of the CDR3 is TGTGCCACCGCAGCGGGAGTAGATCATACGCAGTATTTT. Residues: CATAAGVDHTQYF.

The CDR3: CASSLAGVLAKNIQYF. DNA of the CDR3: TGTGCCAGCAGCTTGGCTGGAGTACTAGCCAAAAACATTCAGTACTTC. The V gene is TRBV5-4, the J gene TRBJ2-4; D is ambiguous. This CDR3 spans 16 amino acids. The V gene lost 0 bases and the J gene lost 0 bases, with 10 bases spanning the gap. The germline CDR1 and CDR2 sequences are SGHNT and YYREEE (reference sequence).

The rearrangement links TRBV5-1 to TRBJ2-7; 9 bases line up with TRBD1. The CDR3 has 15 residues. V lost 4 bases and J lost 6; bases outside the gene matches: 11. CDR1 and CDR2 from the germline V gene are SGHRS and YFSETQ. The CDR3 DNA is TGCGCCAGCAGCCAAAACCCGGGACAGGGAATCGAGCAGTACTTC. Residues: CASSQNPGQGIEQYF. Full variable domain (outside the CDR3, taken from reference TRBV5-1 and TRBJ2-7): KAGVTQTPRYLIKTRGQQVTLSCSPISGHRSVSWYQQTPGQGLQFLFEYFSETQRNKGNFPGRFSGRQFSNSRSEMNVSTLELGDSALYLCASSQNPGQGIEQYFGPGTRLTVT.

This clone was found a few times. The chain couples TRBV7-9 to TRBJ1-1, with 9 bases matching TRBD1. The junction had 6 bases not matched to a gene; V was cut back by 6 bases and J by 4 bases. The V gene's germline CDR1 is SEHNR and CDR2 FQNEAQ (reference sequence). CDR3 size: 14 residues. As DNA, the CDR3 is TGTGCCAGCAGGGGACAGGGTTCCGGCACTGAAGCTTTCTTT. Amino acids: CASRGQGSGTEAFF.

The chain combines TRBV5-6 with TRBJ1-3; 8 bases align to TRBD1. CDR1 and CDR2 from the germline V gene are SGHDT and YYEEEE. There are 16 residues in the CDR3. V lost 5 bases and J lost 0; bases outside the gene matches: 7. The CDR3 coding sequence is TGTGCCAGCAGAGTGGGACAGGCTCTCTCTGGAAACACCATATATTTT. Its translation is CASRVGQALSGNTIYF.

The gene calls are TRBV20-1 and TRBJ2-7, with D maybe TRBD2 (6 bases). The CDR3 is made up of 11 amino acids. Trimming stripped 5 bases from V and 5 bases from J, with 10 bases between. CDR1 is DFQATT, CDR2 SNEGSKA, per germline (reference sequence). The CDR3 sequence is CSAVAGNEQYF. Here the CDR3 DNA reads TGCAGTGCTGTGGCGGGAAACGAGCAGTACTTC.

The genes are TRBV29-1 and TRBJ2-3, with 7 positions matching TRBD2. The CDR3 extends over 14 amino acids. V lost 3 bases to trimming and J lost 4 bases; unmatched junction nucleotides: 7. In germline, CDR1 is SQVTM, CDR2 ANQGSEA. The CDR3 loop reads CSVDGGGGADTQYF. In DNA form, the CDR3 reads TGCAGCGTTGATGGGGGGGGAGGCGCAGATACGCAGTATTTT.

On this clone itself: The germline gene is not matched at one end of the junction; a read error may be the cause. The chain has TRBV7-9 and TRBJ2-5, with 8 positions matching TRBD1. The CDR3 loop spans 16 amino acids. Germline lookup yields CDR1 SEHNR and CDR2 FQNEAQ (reference sequence). CDR3 nucleotide sequence: TGTTCCAGCAGCTGGACAGGGAAAGGGGGCCAAGAGACCCAGTACTTC. Amino acids: CSSSWTGKGGQETQYF.

This clone has only one observation. V gene TRBV28 combines with J gene TRBJ1-5, with 7 bases fitting TRBD1. The CDR3 spans 17 residues. The germline V gene has CDR1 MDHEN and CDR2 SYDVKM. V shed 5 bases, J shed 0 bases, and the junction held 10 bases outside the gene matches. The CDR3, as DNA: TGTGCCAGCAGTCCCGGGACAGTCAGTTTTAGCAATCAGCCCCAGCATTTT. It is translated as CASSPGTVSFSNQPQHF.

The V and J genes are TRBV7-9 and TRBJ2-5; 7 bases align to TRBD2. The CDR3 is 14 residues long. The junction had 5 bases not matched to a gene; V was cut back by 5 bases and J by 2 bases. Per germline, CDR1 SEHNR and CDR2 FQNEAQ (reference sequence). CDR3 DNA sequence: TGTGCCAGCAGCACCCAGGGACTACAAGAGACCCAGTACTTC. This encodes CASSTQGLQETQYF.

The rearrangement joins TRBV29-1 to TRBJ2-1; D may be TRBD2 (5 bases). The CDR3 is made up of 14 amino acids. The V end lost 2 bases, the J end lost 4 bases, and 12 bases lay between the germline ends. Per germline, CDR1 SQVTM and CDR2 ANQGSEA. CDR3 in amino acids: CSVERRLLYNEQFF. CDR3 DNA: TGCAGCGTTGAACGGAGGCTCCTTTACAATGAGCAGTTCTTC.

V is TRBV4-3 and J is TRBJ2-5; 14 bases are a match to TRBD2. Unmatched junction bases numbered 6, after V lost 4 bases and J lost 5 bases. Germline CDR1 reads LGHNA; CDR2 reads YSLEER. The CDR3 totals 16 residues. The CDR3 is CASSRLTSGGAETQYF. CDR3 DNA: TGCGCCAGCAGCCGCCTGACTAGCGGGGGGGCGGAGACCCAGTACTTC.

V gene TRBV14 combines with J gene TRBJ2-4; 9 bases are a match to TRBD2. Losses at the gene ends were 5 bases for V and 7 bases for J; bases not matched to a gene: 12. Germline V gives CDR1 SGHDN, CDR2 FVKESK. This CDR3 has 16 residues. CDR3 amino acids: CASSTNLAGDYNIQYF. The CDR3 coding sequence is TGTGCCAGCAGCACCAATTTAGCGGGAGATTATAACATTCAGTACTTC.

V is TRBV2 and J is TRBJ2-2, with D perhaps TRBD2 (8 bases). Trimming removed 4 bases from V and 6 bases from J, with 30 bases in between. The CDR3 spans 20 residues. Germline V gene lookup returns CDR1 SNHLY and CDR2 FYNNEI. CDR3 sequence (DNA): TGTGCCAGCAGTGCCCGAGGACAGGAAGCGAGACTAGCGAAATCCGGGGAGCTGTTTTTT. The encoded protein is CASSARGQEARLAKSGELFF.

CDR3 loop: CAWSHRAGSRADTQYF. CDR3 DNA: TGTGCCTGGAGTCACAGGGCAGGCAGTCGGGCAGATACGCAGTATTTT. The genes are TRBV30 and TRBJ2-3, with a weak D call TRBD1 (6 bases). V was trimmed by 2 bases and J by 4 bases, leaving 19 bases between them. Germline assignment: CDR1 GTSNPN and CDR2 SVGIG (reference sequence). The CDR3 runs to 16 residues.

This rearrangement joins TRBV5-1 to TRBJ2-5; 9 bases match TRBD2. Trimming at V came to 3 bases and at J to 5 bases, leaving 11 bases not matched to a gene. The germline CDR1 and CDR2 sequences are SGHRS and YFSETQ. The CDR3 has 16 residues. CDR3 nucleotide sequence: TGCGCCAGCAGCTCCCAGGGGACTAGCTCACGGGAGACCCAGTACTTC. This codes for CASSSQGTSSRETQYF. Combining the CDR3 with reference TRBV5-1 and TRBJ2-5 gives the whole variable domain KAGVTQTPRYLIKTRGQQVTLSCSPISGHRSVSWYQQTPGQGLQFLFEYFSETQRNKGNFPGRFSGRQFSNSRSEMNVSTLELGDSALYLCASSSQGTSSRETQYFGPGTRLLVL.

The table lists this clone with a few counts. V gene TRBV4-3 combines with J gene TRBJ1-4; TRBD1 matches at 9 bases. The CDR3 consists of 17 residues. Unmatched junction bases numbered 7, after V lost 0 bases and J lost 5 bases. Germline-derived CDR1 and CDR2 are LGHNA and YSLEER. This chain's CDR3 is CASSQDSSGTGNEKLFF. Written as DNA, the CDR3 is TGCGCCAGCAGCCAAGACTCATCCGGGACAGGGAATGAAAAACTGTTTTTT.

The CDR3 DNA reads as TGCGCCAGCAGTGAATTCAGGGGGCGATGGGACACTGAAGCTTTCTTT. Protein: CASSEFRGRWDTEAFF. The chain carries TRBV10-2 and TRBJ1-1; 8 bases agree with TRBD1. The J segment lost 3 bases and the V segment lost 3 bases, leaving 9 bases of the junction unmatched. This CDR3 has 16 amino acids. Germline loops: CDR1 WSHSY, CDR2 SAAADI.

A few counts support this clone. The gene calls are TRBV6-5 and TRBJ1-2; TRBD1 matches 9 bases. Germline CDR1 MNHEY, CDR2 SVGAGI. J gave up 4 bases and V 6 bases, and 3 bases lay outside the gene matches. There are 13 residues in the CDR3. CDR3 region: CASSLDRGYGYTF. The CDR3 coding sequence is TGTGCCAGCAGCCTGGACAGGGGCTATGGCTACACCTTC.

The V gene is TRBV7-8, the J gene TRBJ2-7; 10 bases are a match to TRBD2. CDR3 length: 15 amino acids. Germline CDR1 is SGHVS and CDR2 is FQNEAQ. J lost 2 bases, V lost 2 bases, and 3 bases had no gene match. CDR3 region: CASSLSLAGAYEQYF. The CDR3 bases are TGTGCCAGCAGCTTATCTCTAGCGGGGGCCTACGAGCAGTACTTC. Full variable domain (outside the CDR3, taken from reference TRBV7-8 and TRBJ2-7): GAGVSQSPRYKVAKRGQDVALRCDPISGHVSLFWYQQALGQGPEFLTYFQNEAQLDKSGLPSDRFFAERPEGSVSTLKIQRTQQEDSAVYLCASSLSLAGAYEQYFGPGTRLTVT.

The rearrangement links TRBV4-3 to TRBJ1-2; no clear D gene. V was pared by 2 bases and J by 4 bases, with 11 bases between. The CDR3 runs 14 residues. The germline gives CDR1 LGHNA, CDR2 YSLEER. The CDR3 loop reads CASSQSPPIYGYTF. The CDR3 DNA reads TGCGCCAGCAGCCAATCCCCCCCTATCTATGGCTACACCTTC.